The clone carrying this T cell receptor (beta chain) was counted a few times. CDR3 length: 17 amino acids. The V gene lost 2 bases and the J gene lost 10 bases, with 29 bases spanning the gap. CDR1 and CDR2 (germline): GTSNPN, SVGIG (reference sequence). The data belong to a study of T cells in Graves' hyperthyroidism and ophthalmopathy. Uncontrolled infections, other autoimmune diseases, pregnancy or lactation led to exclusion of patients. TCR beta CDR3 sequences were amplified from RNA transcripts. Initially, a first-round RT-PCR of the TCR CDR3 employed the HTBI primer set. TCRdb reprocessed the multiplex PCR reads via MiXCR and lists one record per CDR3 protein. The profile shows around 600,000 distinct CDR3 sequences, more than 15% of them singletons.

The TCR sequence derives from a woman aged 40 to 50 with Graves' ophthalmopathy. This chain joins TRBV30 and TRBJ1-2, with D hard to call. Sequencing was carried out using blood. CDR3 DNA: TGTGCCTGGAGTTCAATGGTAGTGACAACTTCTCCAATGCCCTACACCTTC. Its translation is CAWSSMVVTTSPMPYTF.